These 31 T cell receptor beta chains were sequenced from one sample in a study of blood T cells in healthy people across ages. A second roughly 6 to 11 cycle PCR used barcoded and J-beta primers. Each CDR3 protein gets one entry after TCRdb re-called the 5' RACE reads with MiXCR. This table has fewer than 750,000 distinct CDR3 sequences, roughly 48% appearing once. The sample taken for sequencing was blood. These receptors all stem from a man older than 75 in good health.

This rearrangement joins TRBV21-1 to TRBJ2-3; the table names TRBD2, a call not compared with the DNA. TRBV21-1 is a pseudogene. The CDR3 runs to 18 residues. The CDR3 is CASSWKEGTSHYTDTQYF. DNA for the CDR3: TGTGCCAGCAGCTGGAAAGAGGGGACCTCCCATTACACAGATACGCAGTATTTT.

The chain has TRBV20-1 and TRBJ2-3; 8 bases align to TRBD2. CDR3 length equals 16 residues. The J segment lost 4 bases and the V segment lost 7 bases, leaving 16 bases of the junction unmatched. Looked up from germline, CDR1 is DFQATT and CDR2 is SNEGSKA (reference sequence). The CDR3 region has the DNA TGCAGTGGTCTCCGGCCCCTGGCGGGAGGACCAGATACGCAGTATTTT. It translates to CSGLRPLAGGPDTQYF.

This chain uses TRBV21-1 with TRBJ2-7; the table's D call of TRBD1 was not tested on the DNA. TRBV21-1 is flagged as a pseudogene. This CDR3 is 15 amino acids long. This CDR3 reads CASMLQPGPSYEQYF. CDR3 sequence (DNA): TGTGCCAGCATGCTCCAGCCGGGACCTTCTTACGAGCAGTACTTC.

Only a few counts were recorded for this clonotype. The chain couples TRBV7-2 to TRBJ2-1; D is possibly TRBD2 (6 bases). This CDR3 has 13 amino acids. Per germline, CDR1 SGHTA and CDR2 FQGNSA. With 1 base removed from V and 9 bases from J, the gap between germline ends came to 10 bases. The DNA of the CDR3 is TGTGCCAGCAGCTTAGGGGACTTACGTGAGCAGTTCTTC. Protein product: CASSLGDLREQFF.

This clonotype was counted a few times. This chain connects TRBV10-3 to TRBJ2-1; D is perhaps TRBD2 (6 bases). In germline, CDR1 is ENHRY, CDR2 SYGVKD. Trimming removed 11 bases from V and 8 bases from J, with 22 bases in between. The CDR3 totals 14 residues. CDR3 region: CASSGTEAWDEQFF. The CDR3 DNA reads as TGTGCCTCCTCCGGGACTGAGGCTTGGGATGAGCAGTTCTTC.

The chain recombines TRBV7-2 with TRBJ2-7, with a tentative D call TRBD2 (7 bases). Germline CDR1 and CDR2: SGHTA and FQGNSA. V was trimmed by 5 bases and J by 4 bases, leaving 15 bases between them. The CDR3 has 14 amino acids. The CDR3 DNA is TGTGCCAGCAGCACCAGTAGGGGGGGGTACGAGCAGTACTTC. This gives the protein CASSTSRGGYEQYF.

In this sample, this clonotype turned up once. This chain links TRBV7-9 with TRBJ2-7, with 7 bases identical to TRBD2. The CDR3 contains 15 residues. The J segment lost 6 bases and the V segment lost 3 bases, leaving 11 bases of the junction unmatched. CDR1 is SEHNR and CDR2 is FQNEAQ in the germline V gene (reference sequence). The CDR3 loop is CASSLGGDGGVEQYF. The DNA for the CDR3 is TGTGCCAGCAGCTTGGGAGGGGACGGGGGAGTCGAGCAGTACTTC.

The DNA of the CDR3 is TGCAGTGCTAGGCAGGGCAGGGGAGGTGGTGGCTACACCTTC. This translates into CSARQGRGGGGYTF. The gene calls are TRBV20-1 and TRBJ1-2; the D gene is possibly TRBD1 (6 bases). Germline loops: CDR1 DFQATT, CDR2 SNEGSKA (reference sequence). The ends were cut back, 3 bases at V and 7 bases at J, with 18 bases in the middle. CDR3 size: 14 residues.

CDR3 region: CASSPRQGPDTQYF. In DNA form, the CDR3 reads TGTGCCAGCAGCCCTCGACAGGGACCAGATACGCAGTATTTT. The gene calls are TRBV7-9 and TRBJ2-3; 7 bases align to TRBD1. This CDR3 has 14 amino acids. Germline values: CDR1 SEHNR, CDR2 FQNEAQ (reference sequence). J was trimmed by 4 bases and V by 5 bases; bases with no gene match: 6. Together with reference TRBV7-9 and TRBJ2-3, the CDR3 gives the full variable domain: DTGVSQNPRHKITKRGQNVTFRCDPISEHNRLYWYRQTLGQGPEFLTYFQNEAQLEKSRLLSDRFSAERPKGSFSTLEIQRTEQGDSAMYLCASSPRQGPDTQYFGPGTRLTVL.

The V gene is TRBV20-1, the J gene TRBJ2-5; no definite D call. The end of the DNA is better explained by TRBJ2-7, so the J call may be wrong. Per germline, CDR1 DFQATT and CDR2 SNEGSKA (reference sequence). The CDR3 runs 14 residues. In DNA form, the CDR3 reads TGCAGTGCTAGTGGGCTAGATGATCGCTACGAGCAGTACTTC. It codes for CSASGLDDRYEQYF.

This sequence joins TRBV9 and TRBJ2-3; 7 positions match TRBD2. Per germline, CDR1 SGDLS and CDR2 YYNGEE. Trimming removed 3 bases from V and 4 bases from J; junction bases left unmatched: 5. The CDR3 consists of 14 residues. The CDR3 protein is CASSAGLLPDTQYF. The CDR3 DNA sequence: TGTGCCAGCAGCGCGGGACTATTACCAGATACGCAGTATTTT.

In its sample, this clonotype was seen many times. V is TRBV6-5 and J is TRBJ2-3; D could derive from TRBD1 or TRBD2 (5 bases each). The V gene lost 8 bases and the J gene lost 4 bases, with 10 bases spanning the gap. Germline assignment: CDR1 MNHEY and CDR2 SVGAGI. CDR3 length equals 12 residues. The CDR3 nucleotides are TGTGCCAGCGCCCCGGGGCCAGATACGCAGTATTTT. Its protein is CASAPGPDTQYF.

In DNA, the CDR3 is TGTGCCACCCGTATAAGCGGGGGGCGGACAGATACGCAGTATTTT. This gives the protein CATRISGGRTDTQYF. The J gene is TRBJ2-3, the V gene TRBV27; 9 positions match TRBD2. The CDR3 consists of 15 residues. Germline CDR1 is MNHEY and CDR2 is SMNVEV (reference sequence). V was clipped by 10 bases and J by 3 bases; unmatched bases: 11.

This clonotype has just a few counts. The CDR3 DNA sequence: TGTGCCTCCGGGAGGGGTCCTAATGAAAAACTGTTTTTT. It is translated as CASGRGPNEKLFF. The chain couples TRBV10-3 to TRBJ1-4; tentatively, D is TRBD1 (5 bases). V was cut by 11 bases and J by 3 bases, with 13 bases left in between. In germline, CDR1 is ENHRY, CDR2 SYGVKD. The CDR3 spans 13 residues.

Comments on this clonotype: The junction shows a germline mismatch at one end, possibly a read error. The rearrangement joins TRBV4-2 to TRBJ1-5, with 7 bases aligning to TRBD1. Germline loops: CDR1 LGHNA, CDR2 YNFKEQ. The CDR3 has 15 amino acids. CDR3 sequence reads: CANSPEGALNQPQHF. Here the CDR3 DNA reads TGTGCCAACAGCCCAGAGGGGGCTCTAAATCAGCCCCAGCATTTT.

Note on this clonotype: Just one base apart from a much larger clone, this may be a read error. V is TRBV7-9 and J is TRBJ2-6, with D tentatively TRBD1 (6 bases). The CDR3 spans 16 residues. V was trimmed by 8 bases and J by 4 bases, leaving 18 bases between them. The germline V gene encodes CDR1 SEHNR and CDR2 FQNEAQ (reference sequence). The CDR3: CASGLRGGSGANVLTF. The CDR3 DNA sequence: TGTGCCAGCGGCCTTCGAGGGGGATCCGGGGCCAACGTCCTGACTTTC.

The chain joins TRBV27 to TRBJ2-1; D not resolved. V gave up 5 bases and J gave up 4 bases, with 9 bases separating them. CDR3 size: 13 residues. Germline V lookup: CDR1 MNHEY, CDR2 SMNVEV (reference sequence). CDR3 protein: CASSKLGYNEQFF. The CDR3 DNA reads TGTGCCAGCAGTAAGTTAGGGTACAATGAGCAGTTCTTC.

V is TRBV14 and J is TRBJ2-2; 7 bases map to TRBD1. V dropped 7 bases and J dropped 6; count of bases not matched to a gene: 5. This CDR3 spans 13 amino acids. Germline V gives CDR1 SGHDN, CDR2 FVKESK. CDR3 nucleotides: TGTGCCAGCAAACTACAGGGGTCCGGGGAGCTGTTTTTT. As protein: CASKLQGSGELFF.

This chain links TRBV7-2 with TRBJ2-5, with D possibly TRBD2 on 6 matching bases. CDR1 is SGHTA and CDR2 is FQGNSA in the germline V gene. This CDR3 has 14 residues. The V and J ends lost 5 bases and 5 bases respectively, with 15 bases between them. As DNA, the CDR3 is TGTGCCAGCAGCCCCCAGGGACTCCGGGAGACCCAGTACTTC. Translated: CASSPQGLRETQYF.

This clonotype has a handful of counts. V and J are TRBV20-1 and TRBJ2-3; TRBD2 aligns across 7 bases. CDR1 is DFQATT and CDR2 is SNEGSKA in the germline V gene (reference sequence). V shed 3 bases and J 2 bases; nucleotides not matched to a gene: 5. This CDR3 spans 14 amino acids. Here the CDR3 reads CSARASGHTDTQYF. The CDR3 DNA reads TGCAGTGCTAGGGCTAGCGGCCACACAGATACGCAGTATTTT.

Notes on this clonotype: Germline is not matched at one junction end, which may reflect a read error. This rearrangement joins TRBV20-1 to TRBJ2-1; possible D gene TRBD2, 6 bases. Germline assignment: CDR1 DFQATT and CDR2 SNEGSKA (reference sequence). The CDR3 consists of 13 residues. The CDR3 DNA follows: TGCAGTGCCAAGCGGGCGCACTACAATGAGCAGGTCTTC. Translated, it gives CSAKRAHYNEQVF.

This clonotype was picked up a small number of times. The chain uses TRBV5-1 and TRBJ1-5; unclear D gene. The V gene's germline CDR1 is SGHRS and CDR2 YFSETQ. Deletions cut 0 bases from V and 0 bases from J, with 7 bases between. The CDR3 covers 15 residues. The CDR3 loop reads CASSLVQYSNQPQHF. DNA for the CDR3: TGCGCCAGCAGCTTGGTACAGTATAGCAATCAGCCCCAGCATTTT.

This clonotype was observed a few times. The V and J genes are TRBV6-2 or TRBV6-3 and TRBJ2-1, with TRBD2 matching 14 bases. Germline V CDR1 and CDR2: MNHEY, SVGEGT. The V and J ends lost 2 bases and 4 bases, in that order; junction bases with no gene match: 4. CDR3 length: 17 residues. CDR3 residues: CASSYLTSGRGYNEQFF. CDR3 sequence (DNA): TGTGCCAGCAGTTACCTGACTAGCGGGAGGGGGTACAATGAGCAGTTCTTC.

The V call is TRBV4-1, the J call TRBJ2-3, with D perhaps TRBD2 (6 bases). The CDR3 length is 16 residues. V was clipped by 0 bases and J by 2 bases, with 12 bases between them. Germline V gives CDR1 MGHRA, CDR2 YSYEKL. The CDR3 sequence is CASSQDFGGITDTQYF. In DNA, the CDR3 is TGCGCCAGCAGCCAAGATTTTGGCGGGATCACAGATACGCAGTATTTT.

The gene calls are TRBV25-1 and TRBJ2-3, with unresolved D. The germline V gene encodes CDR1 MGHDK and CDR2 SYGVNS. The CDR3 runs 12 residues. V shed 2 bases and J shed 11 bases, with 11 bases lying between them. The CDR3 spells CASSEGDCGQYF. The DNA of the CDR3 is TGTGCCAGCAGTGAAGGGGATTGTGGGCAGTATTTT.

This chain joins TRBV6-2 or TRBV6-3 and TRBJ2-3; 8 bases are a match to TRBD2. Germline V lookup: CDR1 MNHEY, CDR2 SVGEGT. V shed 10 bases and J 0 bases; nucleotides not matched to a gene: 6. The CDR3 is made up of 14 amino acids. The CDR3 here is CATHLAGSTDTQYF. In nucleotides, the CDR3 is TGTGCCACACATCTAGCGGGTAGCACAGATACGCAGTATTTT.

This clonotype was observed a few times. The chain couples TRBV7-9 to TRBJ1-1; possibly TRBD1 for D (6 bases). The length of the CDR3 is 16 residues. Germline V lookup: CDR1 SEHNR, CDR2 FQNEAQ (reference sequence). Between the trimmed V and J ends, which lost 2 bases and 1 base, there was a span of 14 bases. CDR3 protein: CASSLRGGSGNTEAFF. In nucleotides, the CDR3 is TGTGCCAGCAGCTTAAGGGGGGGGTCTGGGAACACTGAAGCTTTCTTT.

V gene TRBV5-1 combines with J gene TRBJ2-1; perhaps D is TRBD1 or TRBD2 (6 bases each). This CDR3 spans 14 amino acids. Germline V CDR1 and CDR2: SGHRS, YFSETQ. Trimming left V 2 bases short and J 9 bases short, with 15 bases between. CDR3 coding DNA: TGCGCCAGCAGCTTTGGAGGGGGGTTTGGTGAGCAGTTCTTC. This translates into CASSFGGGFGEQFF.

This clonotype was counted a few times. The chain carries TRBV18 and TRBJ2-1; 11 bases are shared with TRBD2. V lost 4 bases to trimming and J lost 7 bases; unmatched junction nucleotides: 9. This CDR3 has 16 residues. Per germline, CDR1 KGHSH and CDR2 LQKENI. The CDR3 sequence: CASSRSVAGGENEQFF. CDR3 bases: TGTGCCAGCTCACGGTCCGTAGCGGGAGGGGAGAATGAGCAGTTCTTC.

The chain is built from TRBV10-1 and TRBJ2-3, with 8 nucleotides matching TRBD2. The V and J ends lost 2 bases and 1 base, in that order; junction bases with no gene match: 5. CDR1 is WNHNN, CDR2 SYGVQD, per germline (reference sequence). The CDR3 runs 16 residues. CDR3 region: CASSEIGGAGTDTQYF. CDR3 nucleotides: TGCGCCAGCAGTGAGATCGGGGGGGCCGGCACAGATACGCAGTATTTT.

The chain recombines TRBV20-1 with TRBJ2-1; D ambiguous. CDR3 size: 11 residues. Per germline, CDR1 DFQATT and CDR2 SNEGSKA (reference sequence). CDR3: CSSRDYNEQFF. Here the CDR3 DNA reads TGCAGCTCAAGGGACTACAATGAGCAGTTCTTC.